Listed below are T cell receptor beta chains from one sample, sequenced in a study of T-cell memory formation after mild COVID-19. TCRdb passed the 5' RACE reads through MiXCR, listing each CDR3 protein once. The sample includes 200,000 to 250,000 distinct CDR3 sequences, roughly 10% of them seen just once. Sequenced sample: PBMCs or a T cell subset sorted from them (not recorded which). These receptors were collected from a man aged 18-30 years who had mild COVID-19 (a few samples of this study predate the infection). Cell type and time point are not known. CDR3s include the opening cysteine and the closing phenylalanine or tryptophan. Fields, in order: clone size, J gene, V gene, D gene, CDR3 protein, CDR3 DNA. The D gene is left open where the match is weak. Size is stated for part of the rows, as once, few or many counts, or as a class when the clone is expanded.

>few|TRBJ2-6|TRBV5-1|TRBD1
CASSLVGTGAGANVLTF
TGCGCCAGCAGCTTGGTAGGGACAGGGGCTGGGGCCAACGTCCTGACTTTC
>NA|TRBJ1-2|TRBV5-1|TRBD1
CASSLEAGQPNYGYTF
TGCGCCAGCAGCTTGGAGGCGGGACAGCCTAACTATGGCTACACCTTC
>few|TRBJ2-5|TRBV12-3/TRBV12-4|NA
CASSEGTPGLLDF
TGTGCCAGCTCCGAAGGGACCCCGGGACTCTTAGACTTC
>few|TRBJ2-5|TRBV20-1|NA
CSARRGVTQYF
TGCAGTGCTAGACGAGGGGTGACCCAGTACTTC
>once|TRBJ1-6|TRBV20-1|NA
CSARGSGYSPLHF
TGCAGTGCTAGAGGGAGCGGTTACTCACCCCTCCACTTT
>NA|TRBJ1-6|TRBV6-1|TRBD1
CASSVRDRGHSPLHF
TGTGCCAGCAGTGTCCGGGACAGGGGGCATTCACCCCTCCACTTT
>NA|TRBJ2-3|TRBV5-1|TRBD2
CASSLGVAGGRADTQYF
TGCGCCAGCAGCTTGGGCGTAGCGGGGGGCAGGGCAGATACGCAGTATTTT
>few|TRBJ2-6|TRBV7-2|NA
CASSNRNSGANVLTF
TGTGCCAGCAGCAACCGAAACTCTGGGGCCAACGTCCTGACTTTC
>few|TRBJ2-3|TRBV7-6|TRBD1
CASSSRQGRSTDTQYF
TGTGCCAGCAGCTCCAGACAGGGGCGGAGTACAGATACGCAGTATTTT
>NA|TRBJ2-1|TRBV27|TRBD1
CASSLGQGASGYNEQFF
TGTGCCAGCAGTTTAGGGCAGGGGGCATCCGGCTACAATGAGCAGTTCTTC
>many|TRBJ1-1|TRBV20-1|NA
CSASPTDLSRGTEAFF
TGCAGTGCTAGCCCGACAGACCTCTCCCGGGGAACTGAAGCTTTCTTT
>NA|TRBJ1-2|TRBV7-2|TRBD1
CASSSSGTGVVYGYTF
TGTGCCAGCAGCTCGTCCGGGACAGGGGTAGTCTATGGCTACACCTTC
>NA|TRBJ1-1|TRBV6-5|NA
CASNPRGGMIDTEAFF
TGTGCCAGCAACCCCCGGGGGGGGATGATTGACACTGAAGCTTTCTTT
>many|TRBJ2-1|TRBV5-1|NA
CASSYSGSSYNEQFF
TGCGCCAGCAGCTATTCCGGGAGCTCCTACAATGAGCAGTTCTTC
>many|TRBJ2-3|TRBV7-2|TRBD1
CASSLRGHPDTQYF
TGTGCCAGCAGCTTAAGGGGGCACCCAGATACGCAGTATTTT
>many|TRBJ2-6|TRBV5-1|TRBD1
CASSRGPGANVLTF
TGCGCCAGCAGCAGGGGGCCCGGGGCCAACGTCCTGACTTTC
>few|TRBJ2-1|TRBV7-3|TRBD1
CASSLDRDLGEQFF
TGTGCCAGCAGCCTGGACAGGGATTTGGGTGAGCAGTTCTTC
>NA|TRBJ1-1|TRBV4-3|NA
CASSQAPFEGMNTEAFF
TGCGCCAGCAGCCAAGCCCCCTTCGAGGGGATGAACACTGAAGCTTTCTTT
>few|TRBJ1-2|TRBV7-2|NA
CASSLANTDYGYTF
TGTGCCAGCAGCTTAGCTAACACCGACTATGGCTACACCTTC
>NA|TRBJ1-6|TRBV4-2|NA
CASRDAFYSSPLHF
TGTGCCAGCAGGGATGCCTTTTATAGTTCACCCCTCCACTTT
>few|TRBJ2-7|TRBV7-8|NA
CASTPGTSYEQYF
TGTGCCAGCACCCCGGGGACCTCCTACGAGCAGTACTTC
>many|TRBJ2-3|TRBV5-1|TRBD2
CASSLWGLAGEDTQYF
TGCGCCAGCAGCTTGTGGGGACTAGCGGGTGAAGATACGCAGTATTTT